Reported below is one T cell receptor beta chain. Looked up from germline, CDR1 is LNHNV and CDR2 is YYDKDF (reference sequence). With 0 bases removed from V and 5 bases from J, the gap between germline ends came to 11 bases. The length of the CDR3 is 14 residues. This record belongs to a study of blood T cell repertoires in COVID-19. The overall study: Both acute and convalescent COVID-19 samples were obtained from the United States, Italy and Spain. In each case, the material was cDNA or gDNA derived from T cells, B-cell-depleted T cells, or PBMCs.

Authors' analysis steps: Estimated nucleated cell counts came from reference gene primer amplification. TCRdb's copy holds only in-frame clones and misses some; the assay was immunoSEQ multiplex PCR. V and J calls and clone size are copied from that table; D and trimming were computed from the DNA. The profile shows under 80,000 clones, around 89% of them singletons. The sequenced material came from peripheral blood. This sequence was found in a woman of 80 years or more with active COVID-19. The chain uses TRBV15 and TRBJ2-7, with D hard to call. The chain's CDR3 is CATSREPSADEQYF. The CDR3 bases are TGTGCCACCAGCAGAGAACCTAGTGCCGACGAGCAGTACTTC.